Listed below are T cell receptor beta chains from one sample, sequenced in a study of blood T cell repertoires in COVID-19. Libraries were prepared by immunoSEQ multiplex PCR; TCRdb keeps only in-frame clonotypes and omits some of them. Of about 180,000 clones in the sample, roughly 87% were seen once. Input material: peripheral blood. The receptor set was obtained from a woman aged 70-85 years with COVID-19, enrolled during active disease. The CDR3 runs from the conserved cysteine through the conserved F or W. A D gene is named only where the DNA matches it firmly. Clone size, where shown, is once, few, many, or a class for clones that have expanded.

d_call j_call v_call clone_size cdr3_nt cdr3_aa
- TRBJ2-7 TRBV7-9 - TGTGCCAGCAGCTTCGGAGGAGCCGTCTACGAGCAGTACTTC CASSFGGAVYEQYF
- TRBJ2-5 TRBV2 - TGTGCCAGCAGTGAAACAAGTTTTCAAGAGACCCAGTACTTC CASSETSFQETQYF
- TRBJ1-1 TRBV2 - TGTGCCAGCAGTGTTTTAATGAACACTGAAGCTTTCTTT CASSVLMNTEAFF
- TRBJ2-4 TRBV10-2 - TGCGCCAGCAGTGGAGCGGCGAGGGCTGGGAACATTCAGTACTTC CASSGAARAGNIQYF
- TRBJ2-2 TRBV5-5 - TGTGCCAGCAGCCCCCGCGGCGGAATTAACACCGGGGAGCTGTTTTTT CASSPRGGINTGELFF
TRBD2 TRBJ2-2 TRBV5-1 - TGCGCCAGCTCTCGGGTAGCGGGAAGGTCAGGGGAGCTGTTTTTT CASSRVAGRSGELFF
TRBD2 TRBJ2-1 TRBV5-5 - TGTGCCAGCAGCTTAGCTAGCGGGAGTTACAATGAGCAGTTCTTC CASSLASGSYNEQFF
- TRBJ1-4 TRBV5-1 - TGCGCCAGCAGCTTGGGCCAGGATGCAACTAATGAAAAACTGTTTTTT CASSLGQDATNEKLFF
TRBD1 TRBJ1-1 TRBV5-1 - TGCGCCAGCAGCTTGGGTCCTGGGACAGGCATGAACACTGAAGCTTTCTTT CASSLGPGTGMNTEAFF
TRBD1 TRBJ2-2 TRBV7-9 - TGTGCCAGCAGCCCTCGGACAGGGCGAATCCCCGGGGAGCTGTTTTTT CASSPRTGRIPGELFF
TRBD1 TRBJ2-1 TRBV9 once TGTGCCAGCAGCGGGGCCGGGACAGGGAGATATGAGCAGTTCTTC CASSGAGTGRYEQFF
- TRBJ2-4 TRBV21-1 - TGTGCCAGCAGCAAAGCGGGTGAACTAGCGGCAGCGTTAGCCAAAAACATTCAGTACTTC CASSKAGELAAALAKNIQYF
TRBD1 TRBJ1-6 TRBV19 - TGTGCCAGTACGAGGTTGGCACAGGGGAATTCACCCCTCCACTTT CASTRLAQGNSPLHF
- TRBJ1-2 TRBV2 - TGTGCCAGCTCCAACCGGGGGGGATCCAACTATGGCTACACCTTC CASSNRGGSNYGYTF
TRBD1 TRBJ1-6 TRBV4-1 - TGCGCCAGCAGCCAAGCCATGGGACAGTATAATTCACCCCTCCACTTT CASSQAMGQYNSPLHF
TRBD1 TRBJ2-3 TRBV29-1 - TGCAGCGTCCAGGGGGCAGGGGATACGCAGTATTTT CSVQGAGDTQYF
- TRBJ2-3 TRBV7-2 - TGTGCCAGCAGCTTTACGCGGGACACAGATACGCAGTATTTT CASSFTRDTDTQYF
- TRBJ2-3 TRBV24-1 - TGTGCCACCAGTGATTTAGCGGCCAATGGTAGGAATACGCAGTATTTT CATSDLAANGRNTQYF
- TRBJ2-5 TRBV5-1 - TGCGCCAGCAGCCCCCGGACTATCCAAGAGACCCAGTACTTC CASSPRTIQETQYF
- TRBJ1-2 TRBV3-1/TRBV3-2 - TGTGCCAGCAGCCAAGTAGGAACTAGGGCAGGCTATGGCTACACCTTC CASSQVGTRAGYGYTF
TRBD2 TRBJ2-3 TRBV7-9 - TGTGCCAGCAGCCCGAGACTAGCGGGAGAGACAGATACGCAGTATTTT CASSPRLAGETDTQYF
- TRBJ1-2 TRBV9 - TGTGCCAGCAGCGTAGGAGGAACTGGCTACACCTTC CASSVGGTGYTF
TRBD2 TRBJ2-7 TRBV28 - TGTGCCAGCAGTCCCGGGGGGATGAAGTTCCACGAGCAGTACTTC CASSPGGMKFHEQYF
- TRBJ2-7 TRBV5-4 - TGTGCCAGCAGCCGGGACACTGTCTACGAGCAGTACTTC CASSRDTVYEQYF
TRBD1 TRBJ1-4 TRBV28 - TGTGCCAGCGGCACCCGGGACAGGCCCGAAAAACTGTTTTTT CASGTRDRPEKLFF
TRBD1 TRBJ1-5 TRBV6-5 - TGTGCCAGCTTAAGGGACAGGGTCCAGCCCCAGCATTTT CASLRDRVQPQHF
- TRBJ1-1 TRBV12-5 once TGTGCTAGTGGCCACACCACGGCGGGACGCCGATCGAGCAAAGGAGCTTTCTTT CASGHTTAGRRSSKGAFF